One sample yielded the 27 T cell receptor beta chains listed below, sequenced in a study of blood T cell repertoires in COVID-19. Some clones are missing from TCRdb's copy, which holds only in-frame ones; the method was immunoSEQ multiplex PCR. The table records some 350,000 clones, about 88% of them present only once. The specimen was PBMCs or T cells enriched from blood (not recorded which). Source of these receptors: a woman aged 25 to 39 who had recovered from COVID-19.

The DNA of the CDR3 is TGCGCCAGCAGCCAATGGGACAGGGAGTACACCTTC. Residues: CASSQWDREYTF. V and J are TRBV10-2 and TRBJ1-2; TRBD1 aligns across 9 bases. Germline assignment: CDR1 WSHSY and CDR2 SAAADI. The V segment lost 6 bases and the J segment 11 bases; nucleotides outside the gene matches: 7. The CDR3 extends over 12 amino acids.

The gene calls are TRBV27 and TRBJ2-7; D remains unclear. V gave up 3 bases and J gave up 2 bases, with 11 bases separating them. The CDR3 runs to 14 residues. In germline, CDR1 is MNHEY, CDR2 SMNVEV (reference sequence). The CDR3 region has the DNA TGTGCCAGCAGTTTGCGTGCGAATCCCTACGAGCAGTACTTC. It is translated as CASSLRANPYEQYF.

The chain uses TRBV5-6 and TRBJ1-2; weak D call: TRBD1 (6 bases). V was cut by 7 bases and J by 8 bases, with 12 bases left in between. This CDR3 spans 11 amino acids. The germline CDR1 and CDR2 sequences are SGHDT and YYEEEE. CDR3 residues: CASFGGGGYTF. The CDR3 region has the DNA TGTGCCAGCTTCGGGGGGGGCGGCTACACCTTC.

This chain links TRBV6-4 with TRBJ2-5, with no clear D. Trimming took 6 bases from V and 3 from J, leaving 5 bases between them. This CDR3 region has 11 residues. From germline, CDR1 is MRHNA and CDR2 SNTAGT. The DNA of the CDR3 is TGTGCCAGCAGGGCAGAAGAGACCCAGTACTTC. It is translated as CASRAEETQYF.

The chain carries TRBV19 and TRBJ1-2; no clear D gene. In germline, CDR1 is LNHDA, CDR2 SQIVND (reference sequence). There are 14 residues in the CDR3. The V and J ends lost 6 bases and 2 bases respectively, with 13 bases between them. This CDR3 reads CASSRTTGNYGYTF. The CDR3 region has the DNA TGTGCCAGTAGCAGAACAACGGGGAACTATGGCTACACCTTC.

The J gene is TRBJ2-4, the V gene TRBV21-1; the tabulated D call, TRBD2, remains unverified against the DNA. TRBV21-1 is a pseudogene segment. This CDR3 is 15 amino acids long. In nucleotides, the CDR3 is TGTGCCAGCAGCATCTACAGCACCGGGAGTCACATTCAGTACTTC. Translating gives CASSIYSTGSHIQYF.

The chain combines TRBV19 with TRBJ1-2; tentative D call: TRBD1 (6 bases). Germline loops: CDR1 LNHDA, CDR2 SQIVND (reference sequence). V lost 8 bases, J lost 6 bases, and 22 bases lay in between. The length of the CDR3 is 15 residues. As DNA, the CDR3 is TGTGCCAGTGGGAGTTTGGTGGGGGCAGTGGATGGCTACACCTTC. Translating gives CASGSLVGAVDGYTF.

V gene TRBV3-1 (or the pseudogene TRBV3-2) combines with J gene TRBJ1-4, with 8 bases identical to TRBD1. The J segment lost 8 bases and the V segment lost 4 bases, leaving 9 bases of the junction unmatched. Germline assignment: CDR1 LGHDT and CDR2 YNNKEL (reference sequence). The CDR3 loop spans 15 amino acids. DNA of the CDR3: TGTGCCAGCAGCCCAGGACAGGGTCTTGGGGAAAAACTGTTTTTT. Translated: CASSPGQGLGEKLFF.

The chain links TRBV5-6 to TRBJ1-6; the match to TRBD1 covers 8 bases. From germline, CDR1 is SGHDT and CDR2 YYEEEE. The CDR3 loop spans 15 amino acids. V was clipped by 5 bases and J by 3 bases; unmatched bases: 4. CDR3 bases: TGTGCCAGCAGTTGGACAGGGCTCTATAATTCACCCCTCCACTTT. Protein product: CASSWTGLYNSPLHF. Full variable domain (rest looked up from reference TRBV5-6 and TRBJ1-6): DAGVTQSPTHLIKTRGQQVTLRCSPKSGHDTVSWYQQALGQGPQFIFQYYEEEERQRGNFPDRFSGHQFPNYSSELNVNALLLGDSALYLCASSWTGLYNSPLHFGNGTRLTVT.

CDR3 coding DNA: TGTGCCAGTAGTATGGGTCAGAGACAGGGGCTGGATGGCTACACCTTC. Protein sequence: CASSMGQRQGLDGYTF. The V and J genes are TRBV19 and TRBJ1-2; 8 nucleotides agree with TRBD1. The CDR3 consists of 16 residues. CDR1 and CDR2 from the germline V gene are LNHDA and SQIVND (reference sequence). V gave up 3 bases and J gave up 6 bases; unmatched junction bases: 12.

The chain combines TRBV5-5 with TRBJ1-2; TRBD1 might be the D (6 bases). The CDR3 has 13 residues. Germline V gene sequence: CDR1 SGHKS, CDR2 YYEKEE (reference sequence). V lost 4 bases and J 4 bases, leaving 11 bases between the germline ends. The CDR3 region is CASSPGQIYGYTF. The CDR3 DNA reads as TGTGCCAGCAGCCCAGGACAGATCTATGGCTACACCTTC.

The chain joins TRBV5-1 to TRBJ2-7, with TRBD2 matching 7 bases. The V gene's germline CDR1 is SGHRS and CDR2 YFSETQ. This CDR3 has 15 residues. J gave up 0 bases and V 4 bases, and 7 bases lay outside the gene matches. This CDR3 is CASSHFSGFSYEQYF. The CDR3 nucleotides are TGCGCCAGCAGCCATTTTAGCGGGTTCTCCTACGAGCAGTACTTC.

The chain uses TRBV7-9 and TRBJ1-4; D unclear. Trimming shortened V by 2 bases and J by 0 bases, and 4 bases separated the two germline ends. The CDR3 sequence is 14 residues long. The germline V gene has CDR1 SEHNR and CDR2 FQNEAQ (reference sequence). The CDR3: CASSLQATNEKLFF. CDR3 nucleotides: TGTGCCAGCAGCTTACAGGCAACTAATGAAAAACTGTTTTTT.

Here the CDR3 reads CASSQQGVDTEAFF. The CDR3 DNA reads as TGTGCCAGCAGCCAGCAGGGGGTTGACACTGAAGCTTTCTTT. The J gene is TRBJ1-1, the V gene TRBV3-1 (or the pseudogene TRBV3-2), with 7 positions matching TRBD1. The J segment lost 3 bases and the V segment lost 3 bases, leaving 4 bases of the junction unmatched. Germline V gene data show CDR1 as LGHDT and CDR2 as YNNKEL (reference sequence). The CDR3 contains 14 residues.

The chain employs TRBV11-3 and TRBJ1-1, with D hard to call. The V gene lost 3 bases and the J gene lost 3 bases, with 8 bases spanning the gap. The length of the CDR3 is 13 residues. Germline values: CDR1 SGHNT, CDR2 YENEEA. The CDR3 here is CASSFTFDTEAFF. DNA for the CDR3: TGTGCCAGCAGCTTTACATTCGACACTGAAGCTTTCTTT.

The genes are TRBV7-2 and TRBJ2-7; 9 bases map to TRBD2. The CDR3 spans 15 residues. After removal of 4 bases from V and 4 bases from J, the junction contained 8 bases not matched to a gene. The V gene's germline CDR1 is SGHTA and CDR2 FQGNSA. Here the CDR3 reads CASSSVGLAGYEQYF. DNA of the CDR3: TGTGCCAGCAGCTCCGTCGGGCTAGCGGGGTACGAGCAGTACTTC.

The chain joins TRBV29-1 to TRBJ1-4; a possible D gene is TRBD1 (5 bases). CDR1 SQVTM and CDR2 ANQGSEA come from the germline V gene. Deletions cut 6 bases from V and 4 bases from J, with 9 bases between. The CDR3 loop spans 12 amino acids. CDR3 amino acids: CSVGGDNEKLFF. The CDR3 region has the DNA TGCAGCGTGGGGGGGGATAATGAAAAACTGTTTTTT.

The chain has TRBV19 and TRBJ1-1, with TRBD1 matching over 8 bases. The length of the CDR3 is 15 residues. V lost 3 bases, J lost 1 base, and 4 bases stayed unmatched. Germline CDR1 and CDR2: LNHDA and SQIVND (reference sequence). The chain's CDR3 is CASSIGGTGNTEAFF. The CDR3 DNA reads as TGTGCCAGTAGTATCGGAGGGACAGGGAACACTGAAGCTTTCTTT. The full variable domain, its missing parts supplied by reference TRBV19 and TRBJ1-1, is DGGITQSPKYLFRKEGQNVTLSCEQNLNHDAMYWYRQDPGQGLRLIYYSQIVNDFQKGDIAEGYSVSREKKESFPLTVTSAQKNPTAFYLCASSIGGTGNTEAFFGQGTRLTVV.

V is TRBV5-6 and J is TRBJ1-1; perhaps TRBD1 as D (5 bases). The germline gives CDR1 SGHDT, CDR2 YYEEEE. V dropped 4 bases and J dropped 0 bases, with 16 bases sitting between them. The CDR3 covers 16 residues. CDR3: CASSPEPREVNTEAFF. CDR3 coding DNA: TGTGCCAGCAGCCCGGAACCCAGGGAGGTGAACACTGAAGCTTTCTTT.

This sequence joins TRBV28 and TRBJ2-7, with no clear D. The CDR3 loop spans 12 amino acids. Per germline, CDR1 MDHEN and CDR2 SYDVKM. Trimming cost V 6 bases and J 3 bases, with 9 bases left between them. The CDR3 here is CASSGVSYEQYF. DNA for the CDR3: TGTGCCAGCAGCGGAGTGAGCTACGAGCAGTACTTC.

V gene TRBV13 combines with J gene TRBJ2-3; no firm D call. This CDR3 spans 13 amino acids. Germline CDR1 reads PRHDT; CDR2 reads FYEKMQ (reference sequence). The ends were cut back, 2 bases at V and 5 bases at J, with 8 bases in the middle. The CDR3, as DNA: TGTGCCAGCAGCTTAAAAGCTATAGATACGCAGTATTTT. Its translation is CASSLKAIDTQYF.

This rearrangement joins TRBV9 to TRBJ1-2, with TRBD1 identical over 7 bases. This CDR3 region has 12 residues. Germline CDR1 and CDR2: SGDLS and YYNGEE. V shed 3 bases and J 8 bases; nucleotides not matched to a gene: 4. The CDR3 here is CASSGQGRGYTF. CDR3 DNA: TGTGCCAGCAGCGGACAGGGTCGGGGCTACACCTTC.

The V and J genes are TRBV19 and TRBJ2-7, with D possibly TRBD2 on 8 matching bases. The CDR3 consists of 15 residues. V lost 1 base, J lost 3 bases, and 13 bases lay in between. Germline lookup yields CDR1 LNHDA and CDR2 SQIVND (reference sequence). Here the CDR3 reads CASSIAGGGNYEQYF. The DNA of the CDR3 is TGTGCCAGTAGTATAGCGGGAGGGGGCAACTACGAGCAGTACTTC.

The chain carries TRBV11-1 and TRBJ1-1, with TRBD1 matching 7 bases. The CDR3 runs 15 residues. Looked up from germline, CDR1 is SGHAT and CDR2 is FQDESV (reference sequence). The V gene end was trimmed by 1 base and the J gene end by 0 bases; junction bases not matched to a gene: 2. This chain's CDR3 is CASSLDRGLNTEAFF. In DNA form, the CDR3 reads TGTGCCAGCAGCTTAGACAGGGGATTGAACACTGAAGCTTTCTTT.

This sequence joins TRBV4-2 and TRBJ2-7, with 9 bases identical to TRBD1. The J segment lost 5 bases and the V segment lost 1 base, leaving 6 bases of the junction unmatched. Germline lookup yields CDR1 LGHNA and CDR2 YNFKEQ. The CDR3 has 15 amino acids. CDR3 DNA: TGTGCCAGCAGCCAAGTGGGACAGGGTCACCACGAGCAGTACTTC. The encoded protein is CASSQVGQGHHEQYF.

The chain combines TRBV2 with TRBJ2-2; 7 bases agree with TRBD2. CDR1 and CDR2 from the germline V gene are SNHLY and FYNNEI. With 4 bases clipped from V and 2 bases from J, the junction kept 4 bases outside the gene matches. The CDR3 consists of 15 residues. DNA of the CDR3: TGTGCCAGCAGTGGGGCGGGAGCAAACACCGGGGAGCTGTTTTTT. Amino acid sequence: CASSGAGANTGELFF.

This chain uses TRBV18 with TRBJ2-5, with D possibly TRBD1 on 6 matching bases. Per the germline V gene, CDR1 is KGHSH and CDR2 is LQKENI. V was pared by 3 bases and J by 9 bases, with 17 bases between. The CDR3 is 14 amino acids. This CDR3 is CASSPDSTYAAQYF. The CDR3 DNA follows: TGTGCCAGCTCACCGGACAGTACGTATGCGGCCCAGTACTTC.